This entry lists 6 T cell receptor beta chains sequenced from one sample in a study of T cells in narcolepsy (dated by TCRdb to the late 2010s). The protocol used for the library was the immunoSEQ multiplex PCR assay. The source is immuneACCESS, and TCRdb retained only in-frame sequences with V and J called. Part of the clones is not carried over; for the studies checked, unresolved V genes explain less than half of this, and the remainder is unexplained. This sample comprises under 35,000 clones, roughly 80% of them detected only once. The ten biggest clones cover about 1% of the sample. Sample: memory (CD45RA-) CD4+ T cells from blood. The meaning of the sample's cell subset or site label: memory T cells sorted ex vivo from peripheral blood. The receptors stem from a human donor in good health.

In its sample, this clone was seen a few times. The chain has TRBV4-3 and TRBJ1-1; 7 bases agree with TRBD1. V shed 3 bases, J shed 0 bases, and the junction held 4 bases outside the gene matches. This CDR3 comprises 15 residues. Germline values: CDR1 LGHNA, CDR2 YSLEER. CDR3 bases: TGCGCCAGCAGCCAGGTCGACAGGGTGAACACTGAAGCTTTCTTT. Translated, it gives CASSQVDRVNTEAFF.

The V and J genes are TRBV2 and TRBJ2-3; 7 positions match TRBD1. The CDR3 has 16 amino acids. V was pared by 5 bases and J by 2 bases, with 10 bases of the junction left unmatched. Germline CDR1 SNHLY, CDR2 FYNNEI. The CDR3: CASSLLEGANTDTQYF. The CDR3 DNA reads as TGTGCCAGCAGTCTCTTAGAGGGGGCAAACACAGATACGCAGTATTTT. Drawing the rest from reference TRBV2 and TRBJ2-3, the complete variable domain is EPEVTQTPSHQVTQMGQEVILRCVPISNHLYFYWYRQILGQKVEFLVSFYNNEISEKSEIFDDQFSVERPDGSNFTLKIRSTKLEDSAMYFCASSLLEGANTDTQYFGPGTRLTVL.

With respect to this clone: Other DNA sequences in this specimen translate into the identical CDR3. The chain is built from TRBV7-6 and TRBJ2-7, with 10 nucleotides matching TRBD2. V was clipped by 2 bases and J by 9 bases; unmatched bases: 1. This CDR3 is built from 12 residues. Germline CDR1 is SGHVS and CDR2 is FNYEAQ. For the CDR3, the DNA is TGTGCCAGCAGCTTATTAGCGGGAGGGCAGTACTTC. Translated, it gives CASSLLAGGQYF.

The V gene is TRBV9, the J gene TRBJ1-2; no firm D call. Germline CDR1 and CDR2: SGDLS and YYNGEE. The CDR3 extends over 13 amino acids. Trimming took 0 bases from V and 4 from J, leaving 7 bases between them. The CDR3 reads CASSVAASYGYTF. DNA of the CDR3: TGTGCCAGCAGCGTAGCTGCTAGCTATGGCTACACCTTC. The complete variable domain, with remaining parts taken from reference TRBV9 and TRBJ1-2, reads DSGVTQTPKHLITATGQRVTLRCSPRSGDLSVYWYQQSLDQGLQFLIQYYNGEERAKGNILERFSAQQFPDLHSELNLSSLELGDSALYFCASSVAASYGYTFGSGTRLTVV.

The chain uses TRBV5-4 and TRBJ2-3; unclear D gene. There are 13 residues in the CDR3. The germline CDR1 and CDR2 sequences are SGHNT and YYREEE (reference sequence). V dropped 2 bases and J dropped 2 bases, with 6 bases sitting between them. CDR3 in DNA: TGTGCCAGCAGCTTAGACGACACAGATACGCAGTATTTT. Residues: CASSLDDTDTQYF.

The rearrangement links TRBV20-1 to TRBJ2-1; no firm D call. The V and J ends lost 4 bases and 5 bases respectively, with 6 bases between them. The CDR3 loop spans 11 amino acids. CDR1 and CDR2 (germline): DFQATT, SNEGSKA (reference sequence). Here the CDR3 DNA reads TGCAGTGCTACCCCAGACAATGAGCAGTTCTTC. This gives the protein CSATPDNEQFF.